This TCR beta chain was identified during a study of T cells after yellow fever vaccination. Whole-study findings and limits: When the response was secondary, it was weaker but reached its peak faster, day 5 versus 15.

TCRdb re-derived calls from the 5' RACE reads in MiXCR, one entry per CDR3 protein. The table has about 96,000 distinct CDR3 sequences, more than 7.5% seen once. In this sample, this clonotype turned up a few times. CDR1 and CDR2 (germline): SGHRS, YFSETQ. This CDR3 contains 15 residues. V lost 4 bases and J 2 bases, leaving 15 bases between the germline ends. The starting material was CD8+ T cells not binding an NS4B(214-222) dextramer, sorted from PBMCs, obtained about 2 weeks after the first yellow fever vaccination. The V and J genes are TRBV5-1 and TRBJ2-5; a weak D match, TRBD2 (6 bases). This sequence was found in a man between 18 and 35 years old who received the YFV17D yellow fever vaccine. The CDR3 coding sequence is TGCGCCAGCAGCGCCTGGCGGGACGGACAAGAGACCCAGTACTTC. Residues: CASSAWRDGQETQYF.